This T cell receptor beta chain was found in a study of blood T cells in healthy people across ages. Study-wide findings and caveats: Bulk PBMC profiling left naive and antigen-experienced comparisons inconclusive. For the donors, CMV status was unknown and possibly confounded expanded clonotype changes.

Looked up from germline, CDR1 is MNHEY and CDR2 is SMNVEV (reference sequence). The CDR3 has 17 amino acids. With V trimmed by 5 bases and J by 5 bases, 10 bases remained unmatched. On this clonotype itself: Its antigen is currently unknown.

A second PCR, run for about 6 to 11 cycles, used a sample-barcoded 5' primer plus a J-beta primer mix. Every single cDNA molecule received a tag from a template-switch adaptor with 12 random nucleotides. Per-sample output comprised a minimum of 2.5 million paired-end reads containing CDR3. A single record per CDR3 protein comes from TCRdb applying MiXCR to the 5' RACE reads. Among about 780,000 distinct CDR3 sequences listed, around half were seen once. The chain uses TRBV27 and TRBJ2-2; 11 positions agree with TRBD1. This TCR derives from a man older than 75 in good health. The sequenced sample was blood. The CDR3 nucleotides are TGTGCCAGCAGTGACGGGGGGACAGGGGGTTTTACCGGGGAGCTGTTTTTT. It specifies CASSDGGTGGFTGELFF.